This TCR beta chain was recorded in a study of T-cell memory formation after mild COVID-19. One entry per CDR3 protein results from TCRdb running MiXCR on the 5' RACE reads. The data show 410,000 or so distinct CDR3 sequences, with under 25% seen just once and under 15% held by the top ten. The CDR3 covers 17 residues. Germline V gene sequence: CDR1 MNHNY, CDR2 SVGAGI (reference sequence). The V and J ends lost 4 bases and 2 bases, in that order; junction bases with no gene match: 5. This clonotype was picked up one time. The TCR was taken from an adult woman who had mild COVID-19 (a few samples of this study predate the infection). Cell type and time point are not known. The sequenced sample consisted of PBMCs or a T cell subset sorted from them (not recorded which). J is TRBJ2-1 and V is TRBV6-6; 13 nucleotides match TRBD2. CDR3 in DNA: TGTGCCAGCAGTTCGCAACTAGCGGGAGGGGCCTACAATGAGCAGTTCTTC. Translation gives CASSSQLAGGAYNEQFF.